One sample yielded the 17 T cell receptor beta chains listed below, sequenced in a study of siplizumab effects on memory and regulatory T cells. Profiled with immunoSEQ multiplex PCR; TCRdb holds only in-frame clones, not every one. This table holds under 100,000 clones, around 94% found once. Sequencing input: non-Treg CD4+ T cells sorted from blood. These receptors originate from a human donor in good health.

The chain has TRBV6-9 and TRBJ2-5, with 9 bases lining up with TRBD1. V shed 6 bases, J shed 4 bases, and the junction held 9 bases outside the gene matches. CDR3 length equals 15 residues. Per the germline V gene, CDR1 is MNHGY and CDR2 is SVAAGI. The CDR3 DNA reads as TGTGCCAGCAGACAACAGGGGGCAGGGAGAGAGACCCAGTACTTC. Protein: CASRQQGAGRETQYF.

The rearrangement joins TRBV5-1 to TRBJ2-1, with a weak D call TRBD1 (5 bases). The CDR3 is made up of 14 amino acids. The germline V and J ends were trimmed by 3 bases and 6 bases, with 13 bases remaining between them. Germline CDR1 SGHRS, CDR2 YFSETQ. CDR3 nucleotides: TGCGCCAGCAGCTCTGGGGCGGCACGCAATGAGCAGTTCTTC. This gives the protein CASSSGAARNEQFF.

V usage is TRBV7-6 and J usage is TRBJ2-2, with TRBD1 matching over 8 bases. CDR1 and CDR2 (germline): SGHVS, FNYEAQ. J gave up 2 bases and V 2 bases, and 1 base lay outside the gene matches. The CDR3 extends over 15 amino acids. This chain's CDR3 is CASSLQGANTGELFF. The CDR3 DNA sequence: TGTGCCAGCAGCTTACAGGGGGCCAACACCGGGGAGCTGTTTTTT. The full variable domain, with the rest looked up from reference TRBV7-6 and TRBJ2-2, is GAGVSQSPRYKVTKRGQDVALRCDPISGHVSLYWYRQALGQGPEFLTYFNYEAQQDKSGLPNDRFSAERPEGSISTLTIQRTEQRDSAMYRCASSLQGANTGELFFGEGSRLTVL.

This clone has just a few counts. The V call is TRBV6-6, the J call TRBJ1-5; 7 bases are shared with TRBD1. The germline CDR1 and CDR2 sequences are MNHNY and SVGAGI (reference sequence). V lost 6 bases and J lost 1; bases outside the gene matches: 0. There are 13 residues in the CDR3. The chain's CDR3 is CASRQGSNQPQHF. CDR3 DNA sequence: TGTGCCAGCAGACAGGGGAGCAATCAGCCCCAGCATTTT.

This chain's CDR3 is CASSHDRLGEQYF. The CDR3 nucleotides are TGTGCCAGCAGCCACGATCGCTTGGGGGAGCAGTACTTC. V gene TRBV11-2 combines with J gene TRBJ2-7, with D uncertain. V was trimmed by 5 bases and J by 7 bases, leaving 15 bases between them. Germline CDR1 SGHAT, CDR2 FQNNGV. The CDR3 totals 13 residues.

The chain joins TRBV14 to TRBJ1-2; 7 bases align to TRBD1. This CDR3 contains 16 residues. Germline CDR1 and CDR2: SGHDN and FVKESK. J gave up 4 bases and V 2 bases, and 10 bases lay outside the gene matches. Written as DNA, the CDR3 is TGTGCCAGCAGCCAAAGAACTTTGGGACAGTCCTATGGCTACACCTTC. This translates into CASSQRTLGQSYGYTF.

This CDR3 reads CSVVKFGEQYF. The CDR3 bases are TGCAGCGTTGTTAAGTTCGGCGAGCAGTACTTC. V gene TRBV29-1 combines with J gene TRBJ2-7; unclear D gene. The CDR3 has 11 residues. Trimming left V 4 bases short and J 6 bases short, with 10 bases between. Germline lookup yields CDR1 SQVTM and CDR2 ANQGSEA.

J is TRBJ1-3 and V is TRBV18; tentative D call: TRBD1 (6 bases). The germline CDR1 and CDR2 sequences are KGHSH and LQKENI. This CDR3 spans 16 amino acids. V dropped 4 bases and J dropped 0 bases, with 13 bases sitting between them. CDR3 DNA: TGTGCCAGCTCACTTCAGACAGGCAGCTCTGGAAACACCATATATTTT. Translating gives CASSLQTGSSGNTIYF. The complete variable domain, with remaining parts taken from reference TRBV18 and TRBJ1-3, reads NAGVMQNPRHLVRRRGQEARLRCSPMKGHSHVYWYRQLPEEGLKFMVYLQKENIIDESGMPKERFSAEFPKEGPSILRIQQVVRGDSAAYFCASSLQTGSSGNTIYFGEGSWLTVV.

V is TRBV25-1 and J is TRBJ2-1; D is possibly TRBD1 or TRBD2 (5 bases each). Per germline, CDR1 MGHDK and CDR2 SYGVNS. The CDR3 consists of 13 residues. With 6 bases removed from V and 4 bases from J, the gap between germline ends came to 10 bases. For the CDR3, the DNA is TGTGCCAGCAGACAAGAGGGGTACAATGAGCAGTTCTTC. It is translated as CASRQEGYNEQFF.

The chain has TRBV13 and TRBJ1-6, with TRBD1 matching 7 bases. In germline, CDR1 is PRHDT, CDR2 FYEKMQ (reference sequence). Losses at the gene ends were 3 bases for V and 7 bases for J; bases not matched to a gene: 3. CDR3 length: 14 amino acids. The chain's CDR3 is CASSFRDRNSPLHF. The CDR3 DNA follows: TGTGCCAGCAGCTTCCGGGACAGAAATTCACCCCTCCACTTT.

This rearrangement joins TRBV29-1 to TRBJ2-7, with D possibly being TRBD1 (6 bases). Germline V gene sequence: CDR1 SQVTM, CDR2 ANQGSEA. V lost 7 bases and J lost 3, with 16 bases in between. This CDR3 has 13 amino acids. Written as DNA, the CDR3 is TGCAGCGCCCTCCCCGCAGGGGACTACGAGCAGTACTTC. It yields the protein CSALPAGDYEQYF.

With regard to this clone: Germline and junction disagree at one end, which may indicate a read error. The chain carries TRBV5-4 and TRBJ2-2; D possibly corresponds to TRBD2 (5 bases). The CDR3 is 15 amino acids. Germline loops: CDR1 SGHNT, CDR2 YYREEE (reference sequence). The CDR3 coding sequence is TGCGCCAGCAGCATAGATATTCCGGGGACCGGGGAGCTGTTTTTT. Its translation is CASSIDIPGTGELFF.

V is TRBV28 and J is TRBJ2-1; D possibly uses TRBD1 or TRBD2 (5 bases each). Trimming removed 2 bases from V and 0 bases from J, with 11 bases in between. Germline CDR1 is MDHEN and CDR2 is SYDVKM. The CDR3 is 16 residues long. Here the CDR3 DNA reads TGTGCCAGCAGTTTACAGGGACCTAGCTCCTACAATGAGCAGTTCTTC. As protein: CASSLQGPSSYNEQFF. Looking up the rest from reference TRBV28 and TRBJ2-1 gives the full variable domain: DVKVTQSSRYLVKRTGEKVFLECVQDMDHENMFWYRQDPGLGLRLIYFSYDVKMKEKGDIPEGYSVSREKKERFSLILESASTNQTSMYLCASSLQGPSSYNEQFFGPGTRLTVL.

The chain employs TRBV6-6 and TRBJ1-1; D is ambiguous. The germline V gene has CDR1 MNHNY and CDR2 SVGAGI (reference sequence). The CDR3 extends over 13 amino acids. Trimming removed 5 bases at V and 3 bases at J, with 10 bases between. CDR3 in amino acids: CASSDTRDTEAFF. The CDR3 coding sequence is TGTGCCAGCAGTGACACTCGGGACACTGAAGCTTTCTTT.

The CDR3 reads CASSLYDGGVRSYEQYF. The CDR3 DNA sequence: TGTGCCAGCAGCTTGTACGATGGCGGCGTCAGGTCCTACGAGCAGTACTTC. The chain carries TRBV5-6 and TRBJ2-7; D is undetermined. The V gene lost 1 base and the J gene lost 1 base, with 18 bases spanning the gap. Germline V gene lookup returns CDR1 SGHDT and CDR2 YYEEEE. The CDR3 totals 17 residues.

The CDR3 nucleotides are TGTGCCAGCAGCTTAGGGGCCAACAGGGCGAAAGCTTTCTTT. Amino acid sequence: CASSLGANRAKAFF. V is TRBV7-8 and J is TRBJ1-1; possible D gene TRBD1, 6 bases. The length of the CDR3 is 14 residues. V was shortened by 1 base and J by 9 bases, with 15 bases between the two germline ends. Germline CDR1 and CDR2: SGHVS and FQNEAQ.

CDR3 DNA: TGTGCCAGCAGCTTAAGGAGGGGGGTCGACTACGAGCAGTACTTC. Its translation: CASSLRRGVDYEQYF. The chain is built from TRBV7-4 and TRBJ2-7; D tentatively fits TRBD1 or TRBD2 (6 bases each). CDR1 SGHVT and CDR2 SQSDAQ come from the germline V gene. The CDR3 runs to 15 residues. Trimming left V 2 bases short and J 3 bases short, with 14 bases between.